This T cell receptor (beta chain) was observed in a study of patients and donors after allogeneic stem cell transplantation. TCRdb re-called the RT-PCR reads through MiXCR, storing one row per CDR3 protein. This repertoire shows hundreds of thousands of distinct CDR3 sequences, 16% found once; its top ten account for 7.2%. V shed 4 bases and J shed 0 bases, with 6 bases lying between them. The CDR3 has 14 residues. CDR1 and CDR2 from the germline V gene are KGHDR and SFDVKD. This clonotype was sampled from a human donor who was either an allogeneic HSCT recipient or a stem cell or donor lymphocyte infusion donor (not recorded which). It is not recorded whose cells these are; they may come from a transplant donor. The sequenced sample consisted of blood, either unsorted or a sorted T cell fraction (not recorded which). The chain has TRBV24-1 and TRBJ1-5; D call uncertain. CDR3 in amino acids: CATSEARSNQPQHF. In nucleotides, the CDR3 is TGTGCCACCAGTGAGGCTCGTAGCAATCAGCCCCAGCATTTT.